Listed below are T cell receptor beta chains from one sample, sequenced in a study of blood T cell repertoires in COVID-19. Produced via immunoSEQ multiplex PCR; TCRdb's table is partial and in-frame only. The data contain around 190,000 clones, more than 85% of them seen just once; the ten biggest clones take up 1.1%. The sequencing input was peripheral blood. Every receptor here comes from a man under 40 with acute or convalescent COVID-19. CDR3s include the opening cysteine and the closing phenylalanine or tryptophan. D genes are given only for firm matches. Not all rows give a size; the values are once, few, many and, for expanded clones, a class.

j_gene	abundance	v_gene	d_gene	CDR3aa	CDR3nt
TRBJ2-7	NA	TRBV27	NA	CASSFTGEPSYEQYF	TGTGCCAGCAGTTTCACCGGGGAACCCTCCTACGAGCAGTACTTC
TRBJ1-1	NA	TRBV5-1	TRBD1	CASSATGGSNTEAFF	TGCGCCAGCAGCGCCACAGGGGGGTCGAACACTGAAGCTTTCTTT
TRBJ2-4	NA	TRBV28	TRBD1	CASRKTGLTKNIQYF	TGTGCCAGCAGGAAGACAGGGCTGACCAAAAACATTCAGTACTTC
TRBJ1-1	large	TRBV18	TRBD1	CASSPNAYLTGRDTEAFF	TGTGCCAGCTCACCCAACGCCTACCTGACAGGGCGCGACACTGAAGCTTTCTTT
TRBJ2-2	NA	TRBV2	TRBD2	CASRGLAVNTGELFF	TGTGCCAGCAGGGGACTAGCGGTTAACACCGGGGAGCTGTTTTTT
TRBJ2-7	few	TRBV18	NA	CASSPAYEQYF	TGTGCCAGCTCACCCGCCTACGAGCAGTACTTC
TRBJ1-6	NA	TRBV10-2	NA	CASSESRGSSPLHF	TGCGCCAGCAGTGAAAGTCGGGGGAGTTCACCCCTCCACTTT
TRBJ2-3	NA	TRBV5-4	TRBD1	CASSRPGTEFTDTQYF	TGTGCCAGCAGCCGGCCCGGGACAGAATTCACAGATACGCAGTATTTT
TRBJ1-1	once	TRBV2	TRBD1	CASRARGLNTEAFF	TGTGCCAGCAGGGCCAGGGGGTTGAACACTGAAGCTTTCTTT
TRBJ1-2	NA	TRBV2	NA	CASSGGPNYGYTF	TGTGCCAGCAGTGGCGGTCCTAACTATGGCTACACCTTC
TRBJ1-5	NA	TRBV6-5	NA	CASSYSIYQPQHF	TGTGCCAGCAGTTACTCTATTTATCAGCCCCAGCATTTT
TRBJ1-2	NA	TRBV6-5	TRBD1	CASRGTDYGYTF	TGTGCCAGCAGAGGGACAGACTATGGCTACACCTTC
TRBJ2-7	NA	TRBV28	NA	CASRYKIDRFYEQYF	TGTGCCAGCAGATACAAGATAGACAGGTTCTACGAGCAGTACTTC
TRBJ2-5	NA	TRBV19	NA	CASSIGLQETQYF	TGTGCCAGTAGTATTGGGCTCCAAGAGACCCAGTACTTC
TRBJ2-3	NA	TRBV27	NA	CASSFQGTDTQYF	TGTGCCAGCAGTTTTCAGGGGACAGATACGCAGTATTTT
TRBJ1-1	NA	TRBV12-3/TRBV12-4	TRBD1	CASGQVLFVGAFF	TGTGCCAGCGGACAGGTGCTATTCGTAGGAGCTTTCTTT
TRBJ1-2	NA	TRBV3-1/TRBV3-2	NA	CASSRDGAANYGYTF	TGTGCCAGCAGCCGAGATGGGGCAGCTAACTATGGCTACACCTTC
TRBJ2-3	NA	TRBV29-1	NA	CSVDPTGRGSDTQYF	TGCAGCGTGGACCCCACAGGGCGTGGGTCAGATACGCAGTATTTT
TRBJ1-4	NA	TRBV2	NA	CASSSGGGGLFF	TGTGCCAGCAGTTCGGGAGGGGGTGGACTGTTTTTT
TRBJ1-5	NA	TRBV6-5	NA	CASSYFQGWAPGPQHF	TGTGCCAGCAGTTACTTCCAGGGTTGGGCCCCTGGGCCCCAGCATTTT
TRBJ2-1	NA	TRBV19	TRBD1	CASSQTGITNEQFF	TGTGCCAGTAGTCAGACAGGGATAACGAATGAGCAGTTCTTC
TRBJ2-1	NA	TRBV4-1	NA	CASSQDLVSNEQFF	TGCGCCAGCAGCCAAGATTTGGTTAGCAATGAGCAGTTCTTC
TRBJ2-7	once	TRBV29-1	NA	CSVAYGLSGSYEQYF	TGCAGCGTTGCATACGGGTTGTCGGGATCCTACGAGCAGTACTTC
TRBJ2-2	NA	TRBV24-1	TRBD1	CATSDRTGGSTGELFF	TGTGCCACCAGTGATCGAACAGGGGGCAGCACCGGGGAGCTGTTTTTT
TRBJ2-1	NA	TRBV9	TRBD2	CASSPGGGYNEQFF	TGTGCCAGCAGCCCCGGGGGGGGATACAATGAGCAGTTCTTC
TRBJ2-1	NA	TRBV5-1	NA	CASSFLAADYNEQFF	TGCGCCAGCAGCTTCTTAGCGGCTGACTACAATGAGCAGTTCTTC
TRBJ1-5	NA	TRBV19	TRBD1	CASKGQGGYSNQPQHF	TGTGCCAGTAAAGGACAGGGAGGTTATAGCAATCAGCCCCAGCATTTT
TRBJ2-5	NA	TRBV5-4	NA	CASSPGGAGIKTQYF	TGTGCCAGCAGCCCGGGTGGGGCAGGGATTAAGACCCAGTACTTC
TRBJ1-1	NA	TRBV28	NA	CASNFRGTEAFF	TGTGCCAGCAACTTTCGGGGGACTGAAGCTTTCTTT
TRBJ2-3	NA	TRBV5-1	TRBD2	CASRAGGQGDTQYF	TGCGCCAGCAGGGCGGGGGGGCAAGGAGATACGCAGTATTTT
TRBJ1-4	NA	TRBV5-1	TRBD1	CASSLTQTGAGEKLFF	TGCGCCAGCAGCTTGACCCAGACAGGGGCGGGTGAAAAACTGTTTTTT
TRBJ2-7	NA	TRBV18	TRBD1	CASSPGTGPYEQYF	TGTGCCAGCTCACCAGGGACAGGGCCCTACGAGCAGTACTTC
TRBJ2-5	NA	TRBV29-1	NA	CSAGRGTGETQYF	TGCAGCGCGGGGAGGGGGACAGGAGAGACCCAGTACTTC
TRBJ1-2	NA	TRBV6-1	NA	CASSEYRQGSGGYTF	TGTGCCAGCAGTGAATATCGGCAGGGGTCGGGAGGCTACACCTTC
TRBJ1-5	NA	TRBV27	NA	CASSLSGTTHNQPQHF	TGTGCCAGCAGCCTGTCTGGGACAACTCATAATCAGCCCCAGCATTTT